Shown below are 15 T cell receptor beta chains from a single sample sequenced in a study of T cells in Graves' hyperthyroidism and ophthalmopathy. Amplification of TCR beta CDR3 regions used RNA as the template. The HTBI set primed first-round TCR CDR3 RT-PCR. TCRdb re-called the multiplex PCR reads through MiXCR, storing one row per CDR3 protein. This table holds about 510,000 distinct CDR3 sequences, around 50% found once. Sequencing was done on a sample of peripheral blood or thyroid tissue (not recorded which). The receptors come from an adult woman with Graves' disease, either hyperthyroidism or ophthalmopathy (not recorded which).

The CDR3 is CASSISRSGVHGYTF. CDR3 DNA sequence: TGCGCCAGCAGCATCTCAAGGTCAGGGGTACATGGCTACACCTTC. This chain connects TRBV5-1 to TRBJ1-2, with D possibly being TRBD1 (6 bases). The length of the CDR3 is 15 residues. V lost 4 bases to trimming and J lost 6 bases, with 19 bases between them. Per the germline V gene, CDR1 is SGHRS and CDR2 is YFSETQ. Combining the CDR3 with reference TRBV5-1 and TRBJ1-2 gives the whole variable domain KAGVTQTPRYLIKTRGQQVTLSCSPISGHRSVSWYQQTPGQGLQFLFEYFSETQRNKGNFPGRFSGRQFSNSRSEMNVSTLELGDSALYLCASSISRSGVHGYTFGSGTRLTVV.

This clonotype has a count of ten or more. The V gene is TRBV7-2, the J gene TRBJ1-4; possible D gene TRBD1, 5 bases. Trimming stripped 5 bases from V and 7 bases from J, with 11 bases between. Germline V gene lookup returns CDR1 SGHTA and CDR2 FQGNSA. The CDR3 totals 13 residues. CDR3 region: CASSQGFGEKLFF. CDR3 DNA sequence: TGTGCCAGCAGCCAGGGTTTTGGTGAAAAACTGTTTTTT.

The V call is TRBV30, the J call TRBJ2-7; no reliable D call. The CDR3 contains 17 residues. CDR1 GTSNPN and CDR2 SVGIG come from the germline V gene (reference sequence). Trimming removed 0 bases from V and 0 bases from J, with 18 bases in between. The CDR3 DNA sequence: TGTGCCTGGAGTGTAGAGGCGGTTTTTAGGTGCTCCTACGAGCAGTACTTC. This encodes CAWSVEAVFRCSYEQYF.

This clonotype has only a few counts. The rearrangement joins TRBV29-1 to TRBJ2-1; 11 bases are shared with TRBD2. V shed 6 bases, J shed 0 bases, and the junction held 4 bases outside the gene matches. CDR3 length equals 15 residues. CDR1 and CDR2 (germline): SQVTM, ANQGSEA. Here the CDR3 reads CSVAGTSGSYNEQFF. In nucleotides, the CDR3 is TGCAGCGTCGCCGGGACTAGCGGCTCCTACAATGAGCAGTTCTTC.

This chain connects TRBV7-2 to TRBJ1-5, with D perhaps TRBD1 (5 bases). The CDR3 is 15 amino acids. The germline V gene has CDR1 SGHTA and CDR2 FQGNSA. Trimming shortened V by 4 bases and J by 3 bases, and 13 bases separated the two germline ends. DNA for the CDR3: TGTGCCAGCAGCTGGGGGGGGGACCCCAATCAGCCCCAGCATTTT. Amino acid sequence: CASSWGGDPNQPQHF. Complete variable domain (other parts from reference TRBV7-2 and TRBJ1-5): GAGVSQSPSNKVTEKGKDVELRCDPISGHTALYWYRQSLGQGLEFLIYFQGNSAPDKSGLPSDRFSAERTGGSVSTLTIQRTQQEDSAVYLCASSWGGDPNQPQHFGDGTRLSIL.

The chain carries TRBV30 and TRBJ2-2; no reliable D call. V shed 2 bases and J shed 6 bases, with 10 bases lying between them. CDR3 length equals 13 residues. CDR1 GTSNPN and CDR2 SVGIG come from the germline V gene (reference sequence). In nucleotides, the CDR3 is TGTGCCTGGAGTAATTTTGAGGCCGGGGAGCTGTTTTTT. It encodes CAWSNFEAGELFF.

The chain has TRBV10-3 and TRBJ1-6; 7 bases line up with TRBD1. Germline trimming cut 5 bases from V and 5 bases from J; bases unmatched to any gene: 3. The CDR3 contains 14 residues. Germline assignment: CDR1 ENHRY and CDR2 SYGVKD. The chain's CDR3 is CAISSTGHNSPLHF. CDR3 in DNA: TGTGCCATCAGTTCGACAGGGCATAATTCACCCCTCCACTTT.

This chain links TRBV7-6 with TRBJ1-2; possibly TRBD1 for D (6 bases). Per the germline V gene, CDR1 is SGHVS and CDR2 is FNYEAQ. The V end was cut by 5 bases, the J end by 8 bases, with 18 bases between. This CDR3 region has 14 residues. The CDR3 loop is CASSEAGASGGYTF. CDR3 DNA sequence: TGTGCCAGCAGCGAGGCAGGGGCATCTGGGGGCTACACCTTC.

This clonotype was detected a few times. The CDR3 protein is CSAIVQGEYEQYF. The CDR3 DNA reads TGCAGTGCTATTGTGCAGGGGGAGTACGAGCAGTACTTC. The chain uses TRBV20-1 and TRBJ2-7; 7 positions agree with TRBD1. The CDR3 totals 13 residues. The ends lost 4 bases at V and 4 bases at J; junction bases unmatched: 7. Germline CDR1 DFQATT, CDR2 SNEGSKA (reference sequence).

This clonotype appeared many times. The CDR3 DNA reads as TGTGCCAGTAGTATTAGGCCCAGCAATCAGCCCCAGCATTTT. This sequence encodes CASSIRPSNQPQHF. The V call is TRBV19, the J call TRBJ1-5, with D hard to call. The CDR3 spans 14 residues. V was trimmed by 3 bases and J by 1 base, leaving 7 bases between them. The V gene's germline CDR1 is LNHDA and CDR2 SQIVND (reference sequence).

The V and J genes are TRBV29-1 and TRBJ2-5; either TRBD1 or TRBD2 may fit D (5 bases each). Germline V gives CDR1 SQVTM, CDR2 ANQGSEA. CDR3 length: 14 amino acids. Between the trimmed V and J ends, which lost 5 bases and 2 bases, there was a span of 15 bases. This CDR3 is CSVRIGAQQETQYF. DNA of the CDR3: TGCAGCGTTCGCATCGGGGCTCAACAAGAGACCCAGTACTTC. Full variable domain (missing parts from reference TRBV29-1 and TRBJ2-5): SAVISQKPSRDICQRGTSLTIQCQVDSQVTMMFWYRQQPGQSLTLIATANQGSEATYESGFVIDKFPISRPNLTFSTLTVSNMSPEDSSIYLCSVRIGAQQETQYFGPGTRLLVL.

The rearrangement uses TRBV29-1 and TRBJ1-1; 9 nucleotides match TRBD1. Per germline, CDR1 SQVTM and CDR2 ANQGSEA. The CDR3 consists of 14 residues. The chain's CDR3 is CSGQGLELNTEAFF. The CDR3 DNA reads TGCAGTGGACAGGGGCTCGAATTGAACACTGAAGCTTTCTTT.

Many counts were recorded for this clonotype. The chain carries TRBV2 and TRBJ1-4, with D hard to call. The CDR3 is 13 residues long. The germline CDR1 and CDR2 sequences are SNHLY and FYNNEI. Trimming stripped 8 bases from V and 5 bases from J, with 12 bases between. The CDR3 bases are TGTGCCAGCGACAAGGGAGGGAATGAAAAACTGTTTTTT. Amino acid sequence: CASDKGGNEKLFF.

This clonotype came up many times. This chain joins TRBV6-1 and TRBJ1-6, with D possibly matching TRBD1 (6 bases). The CDR3 is 15 residues long. CDR1 is MNHNS, CDR2 SASEGT, per germline. Trimming pared 4 bases from V and 9 bases from J, leaving 16 bases between. CDR3 in DNA: TGTGCCAGCAGTGCCGGGACACTAAAATTTTCACCCCTCCACTTT. It encodes CASSAGTLKFSPLHF.

The V gene is TRBV2, the J gene TRBJ1-1; D may be TRBD1 (5 bases). V lost 6 bases to trimming and J lost 0 bases, with 11 bases between them. Germline CDR1 reads SNHLY; CDR2 reads FYNNEI. The CDR3 is 14 amino acids. The CDR3 coding sequence is TGTGCCAGCAGGATGGGGGAACTGAACACTGAAGCTTTCTTT. Translated: CASRMGELNTEAFF. Variable domain in full (rest from reference TRBV2 and TRBJ1-1): EPEVTQTPSHQVTQMGQEVILRCVPISNHLYFYWYRQILGQKVEFLVSFYNNEISEKSEIFDDQFSVERPDGSNFTLKIRSTKLEDSAMYFCASRMGELNTEAFFGQGTRLTVV.